The subject of this entry is one TCR beta chain. Its binding antigen is unknown. Qualities for individual bases were not recorded, and no much larger clone is one base off. From cysteine to phenylalanine, the CDR3 is 15 amino acids long. This entry keeps only the CDR3 DNA: 45 bases, framed from base 1. Trimming accounts for 4 bases at V and 4 bases at J, while the number of junction bases matched to no gene is 7. CDR1 is given as SGHTA and CDR2 as FQGTGA, both from the germline V gene. This sample was included in a study of patients and donors after allogeneic stem cell transplantation (TCRdb year 2020). Receptors were amplified or captured by RT-PCR. Data came from a NextSeq 550. The public reads were reprocessed in TCRdb via fastp at Q25 and MiXCR, keeping in-frame beta chains. Rows are unified per CDR3 protein, each entry keeping the most common DNA and genes. This sample holds more than 850,000 distinct CDR3 sequences; roughly 18% were observed only once. Around 6% of the sample rests with the top ten.

The source material was blood, either unsorted or a sorted T cell fraction (not recorded which). The rearranged chain carries TRBV7-3 and TRBJ1-1, and TRBD1 aligns with 9 junction nucleotides. The sequence came from a human donor who was either an allogeneic HSCT recipient or a stem cell or donor lymphocyte infusion donor (not recorded which). It is not recorded whose cells these are; they may come from a transplant donor. DNA sequence: TGTGCCAGCAGCTATGAACAGGGGGCGGTCACTGAAGCTTTCTTT. The translation is CASSYEQGAVTEAFF.